The 29 T cell receptor beta chains reported below all come from one sample, sequenced in a study of blood T cell repertoires in COVID-19. TCRdb's copy holds only in-frame clones and misses some; the assay was immunoSEQ multiplex PCR. The profile shows about 29,000 clones, 70% to 90% of them singletons. The material sequenced was peripheral blood. Receptors originate from an elderly woman with COVID-19, enrolled during active disease.

V is TRBV27 and J is TRBJ2-2; 7 nucleotides align to TRBD1. J gave up 1 base and V 3 bases, and 2 bases lay outside the gene matches. The CDR3 consists of 15 residues. CDR1 is MNHEY and CDR2 is SMNVEV in the germline V gene (reference sequence). The CDR3, as DNA: TGTGCCAGCAGTTTGGGGACAGTGAACACCGGGGAGCTGTTTTTT. It specifies CASSLGTVNTGELFF.

This chain links TRBV27 with TRBJ1-2; D remains unclear. Trimming took off 3 bases at V and 1 base at J, with 6 bases between the two ends. This CDR3 is built from 13 residues. Germline values: CDR1 MNHEY, CDR2 SMNVEV (reference sequence). The CDR3 DNA is TGTGCCAGCAGTTTCGAGGGTAACTATGGCTACACCTTC. Translation: CASSFEGNYGYTF.

The chain combines TRBV5-1 with TRBJ1-1; 11 positions match TRBD1. In germline, CDR1 is SGHRS, CDR2 YFSETQ. The CDR3 totals 14 residues. Trimming removed 7 bases from V and 7 bases from J; junction bases left unmatched: 9. The CDR3 is CASRTGGLSIEAFF. The DNA for the CDR3 is TGCGCCAGCCGGACAGGGGGCCTTAGTATTGAAGCTTTCTTT.

The V gene is TRBV19, the J gene TRBJ1-6; D is possibly TRBD1 (5 bases). CDR1 and CDR2 from the germline V gene are LNHDA and SQIVND (reference sequence). V was pared by 1 base and J by 7 bases, with 11 bases between. There are 15 residues in the CDR3. This CDR3 is CASSIGQTFNSPLHF. CDR3 DNA sequence: TGTGCCAGTAGTATAGGACAGACCTTCAATTCACCCCTCCACTTT.

The genes are TRBV30 and TRBJ1-6; 8 bases map to TRBD1. Germline CDR1 is GTSNPN and CDR2 is SVGIG (reference sequence). V shed 5 bases, J shed 12 bases, and the junction held 9 bases outside the gene matches. CDR3 length: 13 residues. The CDR3 spells CAWADRARVPLHF. CDR3 in DNA: TGTGCCTGGGCGGACAGGGCGAGGGTACCCCTCCACTTT.

This clone has only one observation. The chain links TRBV7-3 to TRBJ2-3; 8 positions match TRBD2. The V gene's germline CDR1 is SGHTA and CDR2 FQGTGA. This CDR3 is built from 14 residues. With V trimmed by 2 bases and J by 4 bases, 2 bases remained unmatched. The CDR3 region has the DNA TGTGCCAGCAGCTTAGGACTAGCAGCAGATACGCAGTATTTT. Encoded protein: CASSLGLAADTQYF.

The chain couples TRBV12-3 or TRBV12-4 to TRBJ2-1, with TRBD1 matching 8 bases. The CDR3 sequence is 13 residues long. Germline trimming cut 6 bases from V and 2 bases from J; bases unmatched to any gene: 0. The CDR3 DNA follows: TGTGCCAGCAGGGGACAGGCCTACAATGAGCAGTTCTTC. Protein: CASRGQAYNEQFF.

The chain combines TRBV5-1 with TRBJ2-7, with a weak D call TRBD2 (5 bases). Trimming took 3 bases from V and 7 from J, leaving 17 bases between them. CDR1 is SGHRS, CDR2 YFSETQ, per germline. The CDR3 loop spans 14 amino acids. The CDR3 is CASSSDWAGEEQYF. CDR3 DNA: TGCGCCAGCAGCTCGGACTGGGCCGGCGAGGAGCAGTACTTC. Complete variable domain (other parts from reference TRBV5-1 and TRBJ2-7): KAGVTQTPRYLIKTRGQQVTLSCSPISGHRSVSWYQQTPGQGLQFLFEYFSETQRNKGNFPGRFSGRQFSNSRSEMNVSTLELGDSALYLCASSSDWAGEEQYFGPGTRLTVT.

The chain joins TRBV5-6 to TRBJ1-2; 9 bases line up with TRBD1. Per the germline V gene, CDR1 is SGHDT and CDR2 is YYEEEE. V was pared by 4 bases and J by 0 bases, with 4 bases of the junction left unmatched. The CDR3 loop spans 15 amino acids. DNA of the CDR3: TGTGCCAGCAGCCCAGGACAGGGGTCTAACTATGGCTACACCTTC. This sequence encodes CASSPGQGSNYGYTF.

The V call is TRBV5-1, the J call TRBJ2-7; perhaps TRBD2 as D (6 bases). CDR1 SGHRS and CDR2 YFSETQ come from the germline V gene. This CDR3 region has 14 residues. V gave up 1 base and J gave up 1 base, with 9 bases separating them. CDR3 loop: CASSLLGGSYEQYF. CDR3 in DNA: TGCGCCAGCAGCTTGCTCGGGGGTTCCTACGAGCAGTACTTC.

The V gene is TRBV19, the J gene TRBJ2-2, with TRBD1 matching 7 bases. The V gene's germline CDR1 is LNHDA and CDR2 SQIVND (reference sequence). The trim removed 9 bases at V and 3 bases at J, leaving 13 bases unmatched. The CDR3 runs to 16 residues. CDR3 amino acids: CASHTRDSLYTGELFF. The CDR3 DNA follows: TGTGCCAGCCACACCCGGGACAGCCTTTACACCGGGGAGCTGTTTTTT.

J is TRBJ2-6 and V is TRBV5-1; D not resolved. Germline V gives CDR1 SGHRS, CDR2 YFSETQ. V gave up 3 bases and J gave up 0 bases, with 13 bases separating them. The CDR3 has 17 residues. CDR3: CASSYSQWRSGANVLTF. The CDR3 DNA follows: TGCGCCAGCAGCTACAGCCAGTGGCGCTCTGGGGCCAACGTCCTGACTTTC. The complete variable domain, with remaining parts taken from reference TRBV5-1 and TRBJ2-6, reads KAGVTQTPRYLIKTRGQQVTLSCSPISGHRSVSWYQQTPGQGLQFLFEYFSETQRNKGNFPGRFSGRQFSNSRSEMNVSTLELGDSALYLCASSYSQWRSGANVLTFGAGSRLTVL.

Only one count was recorded for this clone. V usage is TRBV6-2 or TRBV6-3 and J usage is TRBJ2-6; D possibly corresponds to TRBD2 (6 bases). Looked up from germline, CDR1 is MNHEY and CDR2 is SVGEGT. V lost 2 bases and J 0 bases, leaving 17 bases between the germline ends. The CDR3 covers 19 residues. DNA of the CDR3: TGTGCCAGCAGTTACAGACCCGGGGGAAGCCTCTCTGGGGCCAACGTCCTGACTTTC. Its protein product is CASSYRPGGSLSGANVLTF.

The genes are TRBV3-1 (or the pseudogene TRBV3-2) and TRBJ2-1; 8 positions agree with TRBD2. V dropped 5 bases and J dropped 0; count of bases not matched to a gene: 3. The length of the CDR3 is 15 residues. CDR1 LGHDT and CDR2 YNNKEL come from the germline V gene (reference sequence). CDR3 DNA sequence: TGTGCCAGCAGCTCCCGGGGGGGCTCCTACAATGAGCAGTTCTTC. This codes for CASSSRGGSYNEQFF.

This clone was seen a single time. The rearrangement links TRBV5-1 to TRBJ2-1; the match to TRBD2 covers 8 bases. CDR1 and CDR2 (germline): SGHRS, YFSETQ. The CDR3 covers 16 residues. The junction had 10 bases not matched to a gene; V was cut back by 1 base and J by 7 bases. CDR3 in amino acids: CASSLPVSGGPNEQFF. CDR3 nucleotides: TGCGCCAGCAGCTTGCCCGTCTCGGGGGGGCCGAATGAGCAGTTCTTC.

The chain is built from TRBV3-1 (or the pseudogene TRBV3-2) and TRBJ2-1; tentative D call: TRBD1 (6 bases). The V and J ends lost 3 bases and 8 bases respectively, with 11 bases between them. The CDR3 is made up of 13 amino acids. The germline V gene has CDR1 LGHDT and CDR2 YNNKEL (reference sequence). CDR3 DNA: TGTGCCAGCAGCCACTTCAAGGGGGATGAGCAGTTCTTC. It encodes CASSHFKGDEQFF.

The chain uses TRBV15 and TRBJ1-2, with TRBD1 as a possible D gene (5 bases). The V end was cut by 5 bases, the J end by 3 bases, with 10 bases between. CDR1 LNHNV and CDR2 YYDKDF come from the germline V gene (reference sequence). The CDR3 sequence is 13 residues long. The DNA of the CDR3 is TGTGCCACCAGCGGGGGACTGGACTATGGCTACACCTTC. Translation gives CATSGGLDYGYTF.

This clone was counted at least ten times. The gene calls are TRBV5-1 and TRBJ1-6; 11 bases align to TRBD1. Germline V gene data show CDR1 as SGHRS and CDR2 as YFSETQ. Trimming cost V 1 base and J 9 bases; bases outside gene matches: 6. CDR3 length: 16 residues. The CDR3 reads CASSLYPGTGGSPLHF. The DNA of the CDR3 is TGCGCCAGCAGCTTGTATCCAGGGACAGGGGGTTCACCCCTCCACTTT.

This clone was seen only once. The chain is built from TRBV5-1 and TRBJ2-3, with 12 bases lining up with TRBD2. V shed 4 bases and J 3 bases; nucleotides not matched to a gene: 6. The CDR3 covers 16 residues. From germline, CDR1 is SGHRS and CDR2 YFSETQ. The CDR3 loop is CASSHTSGGTTDTQYF. In nucleotides, the CDR3 is TGCGCCAGCAGCCATACTAGCGGGGGGACGACAGATACGCAGTATTTT.

V and J are TRBV3-1 (or the pseudogene TRBV3-2) and TRBJ2-1; 8 positions agree with TRBD2. J gave up 6 bases and V 4 bases, and 8 bases lay outside the gene matches. The germline CDR1 and CDR2 sequences are LGHDT and YNNKEL (reference sequence). The CDR3 is 15 amino acids. CDR3 region: CASSLQAGVGNEQFF. CDR3 DNA sequence: TGTGCCAGCAGCCTCCAAGCGGGGGTTGGCAATGAGCAGTTCTTC.

The chain carries TRBV4-1 and TRBJ2-2; 10 nucleotides align to TRBD2. CDR1 and CDR2 (germline): MGHRA, YSYEKL. Germline trimming cut 0 bases from V and 2 bases from J; bases unmatched to any gene: 9. This CDR3 spans 19 amino acids. The CDR3 sequence is CASSQDRASGGLNTGELFF. In DNA, the CDR3 is TGCGCCAGCAGCCAAGATCGGGCTAGCGGGGGACTAAACACCGGGGAGCTGTTTTTT.

In DNA form, the CDR3 reads TGTGCCAGCAGCGCTCCGGGACTAGGTTATGAGCAGTTCTTC. Its translation is CASSAPGLGYEQFF. The chain recombines TRBV3-1 (or the pseudogene TRBV3-2) with TRBJ2-1; TRBD2 matches 8 bases. Losses at the gene ends were 5 bases for V and 8 bases for J; bases not matched to a gene: 8. The length of the CDR3 is 14 residues. CDR1 and CDR2 (germline): LGHDT, YNNKEL (reference sequence).

This chain joins TRBV20-1 and TRBJ1-1; the D is unclear. Per germline, CDR1 DFQATT and CDR2 SNEGSKA (reference sequence). The CDR3 is 15 residues long. V lost 3 bases and J lost 1, with 15 bases in between. The CDR3 reads CSASPPVYSNTEAFF. Written as DNA, the CDR3 is TGCAGTGCTAGTCCGCCCGTATACTCGAACACTGAAGCTTTCTTT.

The chain joins TRBV2 to TRBJ1-2; 8 bases are shared with TRBD1. Germline lookup yields CDR1 SNHLY and CDR2 FYNNEI. This CDR3 region has 14 residues. V lost 6 bases, J lost 2 bases, and 5 bases stayed unmatched. The CDR3 is CASRSGQANYGYTF. CDR3 sequence (DNA): TGTGCCAGCAGGTCGGGACAGGCCAACTATGGCTACACCTTC.

The V and J genes are TRBV3-1 (or the pseudogene TRBV3-2) and TRBJ1-5, with no clear D. There are 13 residues in the CDR3. Trimming took 0 bases from V and 5 from J, leaving 5 bases between them. Germline loops: CDR1 LGHDT, CDR2 YNNKEL (reference sequence). This CDR3 reads CASSQDIDQPQHF. The CDR3 nucleotides are TGTGCCAGCAGCCAAGATATTGATCAGCCCCAGCATTTT.

The V call is TRBV5-1, the J call TRBJ2-3; the D is unclear. V was pared by 0 bases and J by 2 bases, with 10 bases between. The CDR3 runs 15 residues. Germline CDR1 and CDR2: SGHRS and YFSETQ. DNA of the CDR3: TGCGCCAGCAGCTTGGCGGTACGATTCACAGATACGCAGTATTTT. Translating it yields CASSLAVRFTDTQYF. Full variable domain (remainder filled in from reference TRBV5-1 and TRBJ2-3): KAGVTQTPRYLIKTRGQQVTLSCSPISGHRSVSWYQQTPGQGLQFLFEYFSETQRNKGNFPGRFSGRQFSNSRSEMNVSTLELGDSALYLCASSLAVRFTDTQYFGPGTRLTVL.

V and J are TRBV9 and TRBJ2-2; D gene unclear. The CDR3 runs 13 residues. V was cut by 6 bases and J by 0 bases, with 6 bases left in between. CDR1 is SGDLS, CDR2 YYNGEE, per germline. This CDR3 is CASTRANTGELFF. In DNA form, the CDR3 reads TGTGCCAGCACACGGGCGAACACCGGGGAGCTGTTTTTT. Full variable domain (outside the CDR3, taken from reference TRBV9 and TRBJ2-2): DSGVTQTPKHLITATGQRVTLRCSPRSGDLSVYWYQQSLDQGLQFLIQYYNGEERAKGNILERFSAQQFPDLHSELNLSSLELGDSALYFCASTRANTGELFFGEGSRLTVL.

V is TRBV5-1 and J is TRBJ2-5; 16 nucleotides line up with TRBD2. Trimming cost V 0 bases and J 4 bases; bases outside gene matches: 6. From germline, CDR1 is SGHRS and CDR2 YFSETQ. The CDR3 has 18 amino acids. The CDR3 DNA is TGCGCCAGCAGCTTGGCCGGGACTAGCGGGGGGGCCCGAGAGACCCAGTACTTC. Amino acids: CASSLAGTSGGARETQYF.

The sample holds one count of this clone. The J gene is TRBJ1-2, the V gene TRBV19; 8 bases line up with TRBD1. The ends lost 4 bases at V and 3 bases at J; junction bases unmatched: 10. The length of the CDR3 is 16 residues. CDR1 and CDR2 (germline): LNHDA, SQIVND (reference sequence). CDR3 loop: CASSTRGTGEDYGYTF. The CDR3 coding sequence is TGTGCCAGTAGTACCCGGGGGACAGGAGAAGACTATGGCTACACCTTC.